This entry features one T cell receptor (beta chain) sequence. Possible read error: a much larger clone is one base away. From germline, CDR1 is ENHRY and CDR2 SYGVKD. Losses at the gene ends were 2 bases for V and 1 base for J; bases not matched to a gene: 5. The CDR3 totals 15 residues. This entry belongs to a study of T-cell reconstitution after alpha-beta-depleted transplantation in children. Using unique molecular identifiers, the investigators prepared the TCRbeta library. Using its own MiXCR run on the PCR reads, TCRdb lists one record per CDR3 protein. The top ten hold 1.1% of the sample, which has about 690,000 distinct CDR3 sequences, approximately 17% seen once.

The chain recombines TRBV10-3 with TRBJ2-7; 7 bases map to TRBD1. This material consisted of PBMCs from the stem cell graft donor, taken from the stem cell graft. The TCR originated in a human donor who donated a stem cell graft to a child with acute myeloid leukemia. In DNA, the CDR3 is TGTGCCATCAGTGAGGAGGGGGCTGTGTCCTACGAGCAGTACTTC. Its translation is CAISEEGAVSYEQYF.